This is a list of T cell receptor beta chains from one sample in a study of blood T cell repertoires in COVID-19. Sequencing used immunoSEQ multiplex PCR; TCRdb keeps in-frame clones, though not all of them. Of some 130,000 clones in the sample, about nine tenths were seen once. Sequencing was carried out using PBMCs or T cells enriched from blood (not recorded which). The receptors originated from a man aged 50 or older who had recovered from COVID-19. Both conserved end residues are part of each CDR3. Each record gives: J gene, V gene, D gene, clone size, CDR3 protein, CDR3 DNA. A D gene is named only where the DNA matches it firmly. Where a row states a size, it is once, few, many or the class of an expanded clone; other rows omit it.

j_gene: TRBJ2-1; v_gene: TRBV24-1; d_gene: NA; abundance: NA; CDR3aa: CATSDLAISSYNEQFF; CDR3nt: TGTGCCACCAGTGATTTAGCGATTAGCTCCTACAATGAGCAGTTCTTC
j_gene: TRBJ2-3; v_gene: TRBV3-1/TRBV3-2; d_gene: NA; abundance: NA; CDR3aa: CASSQESQAGTDTQYF; CDR3nt: TGTGCCAGCAGCCAAGAGAGCCAGGCTGGCACAGATACGCAGTATTTT
j_gene: TRBJ2-7; v_gene: TRBV7-9; d_gene: TRBD2; abundance: few; CDR3aa: CASSPLAGGPTYEQYF; CDR3nt: TGTGCCAGCAGCCCTCTGGCGGGAGGCCCAACCTACGAGCAGTACTTC
j_gene: TRBJ1-4; v_gene: TRBV5-8; d_gene: NA; abundance: NA; CDR3aa: CASSPRRGANEKLFF; CDR3nt: TGTGCCAGCAGCCCCCGGCGGGGGGCTAATGAAAAACTGTTTTTT
j_gene: TRBJ2-5; v_gene: TRBV4-3; d_gene: TRBD1; abundance: NA; CDR3aa: CASSLWTGGSQETQYF; CDR3nt: TGCGCCAGCAGCCTATGGACAGGGGGGAGCCAAGAGACCCAGTACTTC
j_gene: TRBJ1-1; v_gene: TRBV25-1; d_gene: NA; abundance: NA; CDR3aa: CASRDSGTEAFF; CDR3nt: TGTGCCAGCAGGGACAGTGGGACTGAAGCTTTCTTT
j_gene: TRBJ1-5; v_gene: TRBV28; d_gene: NA; abundance: NA; CDR3aa: CASSLWAGVSNQPQHF; CDR3nt: TGTGCCAGCAGTTTATGGGCAGGGGTTAGCAATCAGCCCCAGCATTTT
j_gene: TRBJ2-5; v_gene: TRBV29-1; d_gene: NA; abundance: NA; CDR3aa: CSTQGGAAQYF; CDR3nt: TGCAGCACTCAAGGGGGTGCAGCCCAGTACTTC
j_gene: TRBJ2-5; v_gene: TRBV5-4; d_gene: TRBD1; abundance: NA; CDR3aa: CASRRQGRSETQYF; CDR3nt: TGTGCCAGCAGAAGACAGGGCAGATCAGAGACCCAGTACTTC
j_gene: TRBJ2-1; v_gene: TRBV13; d_gene: TRBD2; abundance: NA; CDR3aa: CASSLYASGAYNEQFF; CDR3nt: TGTGCCAGCAGCTTATATGCTAGCGGGGCGTACAATGAGCAGTTCTTC
j_gene: TRBJ1-2; v_gene: TRBV29-1; d_gene: NA; abundance: NA; CDR3aa: CSVEPGSYGYTF; CDR3nt: TGCAGCGTTGAACCGGGGAGCTATGGCTACACCTTC
j_gene: TRBJ2-3; v_gene: TRBV5-1; d_gene: NA; abundance: NA; CDR3aa: CASSLADSLGDTQYF; CDR3nt: TGCGCCAGCAGCTTGGCCGACTCCCTAGGTGATACGCAGTATTTT
j_gene: TRBJ1-1; v_gene: TRBV5-1; d_gene: NA; abundance: NA; CDR3aa: CASSRGNMNTEAFF; CDR3nt: TGCGCCAGCAGCAGAGGTAATATGAACACTGAAGCTTTCTTT
j_gene: TRBJ2-1; v_gene: TRBV15; d_gene: TRBD1; abundance: NA; CDR3aa: CATSPRTGGTDEQFF; CDR3nt: TGTGCCACCAGCCCCAGGACAGGGGGCACCGATGAGCAGTTCTTC
j_gene: TRBJ1-1; v_gene: TRBV18; d_gene: NA; abundance: NA; CDR3aa: CASSPSRGGMNTEAFF; CDR3nt: TGTGCCAGCTCACCATCCCGGGGAGGTATGAACACTGAAGCTTTCTTT
j_gene: TRBJ2-2; v_gene: TRBV6-5; d_gene: NA; abundance: NA; CDR3aa: CASSYVQNTGELFF; CDR3nt: TGTGCCAGCAGTTACGTCCAGAACACCGGGGAGCTGTTTTTT
j_gene: TRBJ2-3; v_gene: TRBV7-2; d_gene: TRBD2; abundance: once; CDR3aa: CASTQGWLAGAPSTDTQYF; CDR3nt: TGTGCCAGCACCCAGGGGTGGCTAGCGGGGGCCCCTAGCACAGATACGCAGTATTTT
j_gene: TRBJ1-1; v_gene: TRBV10-1; d_gene: NA; abundance: NA; CDR3aa: CGRGGPKTEAFF; CDR3nt: TGCGGTCGTGGAGGGCCGAAAACTGAAGCTTTCTTT